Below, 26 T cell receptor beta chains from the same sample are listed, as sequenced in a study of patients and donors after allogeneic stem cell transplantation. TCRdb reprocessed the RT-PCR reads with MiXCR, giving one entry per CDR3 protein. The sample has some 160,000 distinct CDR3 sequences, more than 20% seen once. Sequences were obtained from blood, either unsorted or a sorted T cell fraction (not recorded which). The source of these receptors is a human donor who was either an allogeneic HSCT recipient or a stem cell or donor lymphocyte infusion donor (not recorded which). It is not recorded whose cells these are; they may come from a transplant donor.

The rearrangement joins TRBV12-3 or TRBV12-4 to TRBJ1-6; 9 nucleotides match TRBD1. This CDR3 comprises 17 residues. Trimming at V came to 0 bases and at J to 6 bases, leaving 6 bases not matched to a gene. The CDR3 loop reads CASSLAGTGKINSPLHF. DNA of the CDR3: TGTGCCAGCAGTTTAGCGGGGACAGGGAAAATTAATTCACCCCTCCACTTT.

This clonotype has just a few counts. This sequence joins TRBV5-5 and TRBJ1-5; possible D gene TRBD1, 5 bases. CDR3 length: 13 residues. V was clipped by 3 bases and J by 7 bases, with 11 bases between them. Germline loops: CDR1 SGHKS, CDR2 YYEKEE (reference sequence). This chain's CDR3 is CASSWGVGQPQHF. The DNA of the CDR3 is TGTGCCAGCAGCTGGGGGGTCGGCCAGCCCCAGCATTTT.

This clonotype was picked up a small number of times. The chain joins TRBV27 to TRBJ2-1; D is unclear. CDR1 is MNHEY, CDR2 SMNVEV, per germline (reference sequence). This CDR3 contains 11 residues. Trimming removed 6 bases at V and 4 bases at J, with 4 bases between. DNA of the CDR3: TGTGCCAGCAGCCTATACAATGAGCAGTTCTTC. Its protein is CASSLYNEQFF.

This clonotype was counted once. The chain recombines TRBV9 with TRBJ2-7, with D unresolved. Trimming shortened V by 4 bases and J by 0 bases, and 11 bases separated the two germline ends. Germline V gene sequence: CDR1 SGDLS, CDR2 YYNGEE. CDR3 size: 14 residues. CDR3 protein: CASSPQTRSYEQYF. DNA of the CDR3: TGTGCCAGCAGCCCTCAAACACGCTCCTACGAGCAGTACTTC.

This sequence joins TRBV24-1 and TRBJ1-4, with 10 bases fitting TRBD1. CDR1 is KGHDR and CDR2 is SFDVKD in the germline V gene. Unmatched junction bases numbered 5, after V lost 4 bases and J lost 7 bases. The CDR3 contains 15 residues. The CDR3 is CATSDPGQGIEKLFF. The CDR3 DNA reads TGTGCCACCAGTGACCCGGGACAGGGGATTGAAAAACTGTTTTTT.

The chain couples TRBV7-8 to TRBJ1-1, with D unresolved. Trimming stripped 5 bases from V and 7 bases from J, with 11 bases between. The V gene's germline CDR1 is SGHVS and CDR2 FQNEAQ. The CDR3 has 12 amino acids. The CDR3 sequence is CASSPTRGEAFF. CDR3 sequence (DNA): TGTGCCAGCAGCCCTACCCGGGGTGAAGCTTTCTTT.

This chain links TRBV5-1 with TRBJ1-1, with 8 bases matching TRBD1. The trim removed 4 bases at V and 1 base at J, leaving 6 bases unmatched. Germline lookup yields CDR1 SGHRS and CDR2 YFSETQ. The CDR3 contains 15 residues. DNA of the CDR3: TGCGCCAGCAGCCAATGGGACAGGACGAACACTGAAGCTTTCTTT. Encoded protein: CASSQWDRTNTEAFF. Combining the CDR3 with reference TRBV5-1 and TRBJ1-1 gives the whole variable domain KAGVTQTPRYLIKTRGQQVTLSCSPISGHRSVSWYQQTPGQGLQFLFEYFSETQRNKGNFPGRFSGRQFSNSRSEMNVSTLELGDSALYLCASSQWDRTNTEAFFGQGTRLTVV.

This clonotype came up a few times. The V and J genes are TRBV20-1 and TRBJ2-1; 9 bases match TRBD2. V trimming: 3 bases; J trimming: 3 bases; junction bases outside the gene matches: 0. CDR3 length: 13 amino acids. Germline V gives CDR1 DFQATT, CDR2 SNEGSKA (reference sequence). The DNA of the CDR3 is TGCAGTGCTAGGCGGGAGGGCTACAATGAGCAGTTCTTC. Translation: CSARREGYNEQFF.

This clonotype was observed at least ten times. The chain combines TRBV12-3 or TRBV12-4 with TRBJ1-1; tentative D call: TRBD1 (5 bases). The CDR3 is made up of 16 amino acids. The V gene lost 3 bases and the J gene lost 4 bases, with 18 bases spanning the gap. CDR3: CASSFGSVRVSTEAFF. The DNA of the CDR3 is TGTGCCAGCAGTTTCGGCTCGGTCAGGGTGAGCACTGAAGCTTTCTTT.

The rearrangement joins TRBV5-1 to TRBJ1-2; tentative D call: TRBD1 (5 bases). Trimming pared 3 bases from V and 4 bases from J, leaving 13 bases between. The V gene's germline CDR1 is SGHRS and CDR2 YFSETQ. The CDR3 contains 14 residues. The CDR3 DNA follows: TGCGCCAGCAGCTCCCAGTCCGGGGGCTATGGCTACACCTTC. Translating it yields CASSSQSGGYGYTF. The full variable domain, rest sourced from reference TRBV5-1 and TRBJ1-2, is KAGVTQTPRYLIKTRGQQVTLSCSPISGHRSVSWYQQTPGQGLQFLFEYFSETQRNKGNFPGRFSGRQFSNSRSEMNVSTLELGDSALYLCASSSQSGGYGYTFGSGTRLTVV.

CDR3 in amino acids: CASIYGAGNYGYTF. The CDR3 nucleotides are TGTGCCAGCATCTATGGTGCAGGGAACTATGGCTACACCTTC. V usage is TRBV5-5 and J usage is TRBJ1-2, with D maybe TRBD1 (5 bases). Germline values: CDR1 SGHKS, CDR2 YYEKEE (reference sequence). Between the trimmed V and J ends, which lost 6 bases and 2 bases, there was a span of 14 bases. The CDR3 length is 14 residues. The full variable domain, rest sourced from reference TRBV5-5 and TRBJ1-2, is DAGVTQSPTHLIKTRGQQVTLRCSPISGHKSVSWYQQVLGQGPQFIFQYYEKEERGRGNFPDRFSARQFPNYSSELNVNALLLGDSALYLCASIYGAGNYGYTFGSGTRLTVV.

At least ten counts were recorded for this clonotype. The DNA of the CDR3 is TGCAGCGTGATCTCCTGGGGAACTGAAGCTTTCTTT. Protein sequence: CSVISWGTEAFF. V usage is TRBV29-1 and J usage is TRBJ1-1; no reliable D call. This CDR3 comprises 12 residues. Germline V gives CDR1 SQVTM, CDR2 ANQGSEA. Trimming pared 6 bases from V and 5 bases from J, leaving 13 bases between. Full variable domain (missing parts from reference TRBV29-1 and TRBJ1-1): SAVISQKPSRDICQRGTSLTIQCQVDSQVTMMFWYRQQPGQSLTLIATANQGSEATYESGFVIDKFPISRPNLTFSTLTVSNMSPEDSSIYLCSVISWGTEAFFGQGTRLTVV.

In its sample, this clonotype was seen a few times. CDR3 sequence (DNA): TGCAGTGCGGCAGGGTTGATGAACACTGAAGCTTTCTTT. Its translation is CSAAGLMNTEAFF. The gene calls are TRBV20-1 and TRBJ1-1, with D perhaps matching TRBD1 (5 bases). CDR1 and CDR2 (germline): DFQATT, SNEGSKA (reference sequence). V lost 6 bases and J 0 bases, leaving 11 bases between the germline ends. The CDR3 sequence is 13 residues long.

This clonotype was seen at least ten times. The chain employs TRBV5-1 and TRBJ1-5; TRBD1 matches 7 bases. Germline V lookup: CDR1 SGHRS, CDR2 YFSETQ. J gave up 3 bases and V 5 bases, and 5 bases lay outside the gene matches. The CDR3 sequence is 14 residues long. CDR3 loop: CASRPDRANQPQHF. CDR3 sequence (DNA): TGCGCCAGCAGGCCTGACAGGGCCAATCAGCCCCAGCATTTT.

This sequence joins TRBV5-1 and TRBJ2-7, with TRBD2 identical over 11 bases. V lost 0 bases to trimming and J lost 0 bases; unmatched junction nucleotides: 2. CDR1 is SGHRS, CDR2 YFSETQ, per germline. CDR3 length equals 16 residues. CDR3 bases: TGCGCCAGCAGCTTGGATGGGACTAGCGGCTCCTACGAGCAGTACTTC. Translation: CASSLDGTSGSYEQYF.

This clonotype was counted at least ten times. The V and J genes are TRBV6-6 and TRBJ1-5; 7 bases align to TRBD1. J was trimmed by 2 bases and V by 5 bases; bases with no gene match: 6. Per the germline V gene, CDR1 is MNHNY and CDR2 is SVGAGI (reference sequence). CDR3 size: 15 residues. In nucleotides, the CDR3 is TGTGCCAGCAGTCCGGCCGACAGGGGCAATCAGCCCCAGCATTTT. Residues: CASSPADRGNQPQHF.

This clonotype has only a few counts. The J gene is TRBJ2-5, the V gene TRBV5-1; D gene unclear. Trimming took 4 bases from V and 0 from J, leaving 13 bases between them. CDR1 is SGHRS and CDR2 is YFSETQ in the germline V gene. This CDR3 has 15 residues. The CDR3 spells CASSAAGSYQETQYF. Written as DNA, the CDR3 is TGCGCCAGCAGCGCCGCCGGATCGTACCAAGAGACCCAGTACTTC. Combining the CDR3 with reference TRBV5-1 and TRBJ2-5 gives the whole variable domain KAGVTQTPRYLIKTRGQQVTLSCSPISGHRSVSWYQQTPGQGLQFLFEYFSETQRNKGNFPGRFSGRQFSNSRSEMNVSTLELGDSALYLCASSAAGSYQETQYFGPGTRLLVL.

DNA of the CDR3: TGCGCCAGCAGCTTCGACAGGGGCTACGAGCAGTACTTC. Translation: CASSFDRGYEQYF. The chain joins TRBV5-1 to TRBJ2-7, with 8 bases matching TRBD1. The CDR3 length is 13 residues. The germline V gene has CDR1 SGHRS and CDR2 YFSETQ. V dropped 2 bases and J dropped 3; count of bases not matched to a gene: 1.

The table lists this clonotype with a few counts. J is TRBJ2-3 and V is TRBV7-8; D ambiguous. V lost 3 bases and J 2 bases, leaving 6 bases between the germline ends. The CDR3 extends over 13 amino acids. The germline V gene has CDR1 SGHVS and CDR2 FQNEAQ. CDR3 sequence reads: CASSFTDTDTQYF. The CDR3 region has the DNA TGTGCCAGCAGCTTTACAGACACAGATACGCAGTATTTT.

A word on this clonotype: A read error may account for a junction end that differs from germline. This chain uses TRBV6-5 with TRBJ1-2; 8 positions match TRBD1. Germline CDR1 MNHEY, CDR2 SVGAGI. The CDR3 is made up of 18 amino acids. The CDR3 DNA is TGTGCCAGCAGTGACTCCGGGAACAGGGGGTTTATCCTCTATGGCTACACCTTC. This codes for CASSDSGNRGFILYGYTF.

The CDR3 loop is CASSLAGGPNQETQYF. CDR3 in DNA: TGTGCCAGCAGCTTAGCGGGGGGTCCCAACCAAGAGACCCAGTACTTC. The chain couples TRBV7-9 to TRBJ2-5; the D gene is possibly TRBD2 (6 bases). The V gene's germline CDR1 is SEHNR and CDR2 FQNEAQ (reference sequence). The CDR3 spans 16 residues. The V gene lost 0 bases and the J gene lost 0 bases, with 11 bases spanning the gap.

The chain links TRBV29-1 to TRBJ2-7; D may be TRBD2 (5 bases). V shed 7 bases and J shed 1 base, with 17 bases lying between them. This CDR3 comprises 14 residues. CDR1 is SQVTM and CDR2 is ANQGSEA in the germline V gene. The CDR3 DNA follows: TGCAGCGCCCTATCCGGTGGACTTTCCTACGAGCAGTACTTC. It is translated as CSALSGGLSYEQYF.

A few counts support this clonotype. In nucleotides, the CDR3 is TGTGCCACCAGTGAGGCCCCGGGACAGTCAGGGGGAAACACCGGGGAGCTGTTTTTT. Encoded protein: CATSEAPGQSGGNTGELFF. The chain links TRBV24-1 to TRBJ2-2, with TRBD1 matching over 7 bases. After removal of 4 bases from V and 2 bases from J, the junction contained 15 bases not matched to a gene. Per germline, CDR1 KGHDR and CDR2 SFDVKD. This CDR3 is built from 19 residues.

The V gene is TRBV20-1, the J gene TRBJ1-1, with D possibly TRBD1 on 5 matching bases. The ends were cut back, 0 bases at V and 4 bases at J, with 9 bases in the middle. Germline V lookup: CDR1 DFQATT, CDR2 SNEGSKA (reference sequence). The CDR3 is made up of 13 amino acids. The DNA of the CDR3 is TGCAGTGCTAGAGAACGACAGATCACTGAAGCTTTCTTT. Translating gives CSARERQITEAFF.

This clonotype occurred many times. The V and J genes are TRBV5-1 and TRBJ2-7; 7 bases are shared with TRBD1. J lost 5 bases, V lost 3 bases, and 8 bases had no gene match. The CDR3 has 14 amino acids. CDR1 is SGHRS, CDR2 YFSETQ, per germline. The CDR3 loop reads CASSSLTGNNEQYF. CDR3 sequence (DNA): TGCGCCAGCAGCTCCCTGACAGGGAATAACGAGCAGTACTTC.

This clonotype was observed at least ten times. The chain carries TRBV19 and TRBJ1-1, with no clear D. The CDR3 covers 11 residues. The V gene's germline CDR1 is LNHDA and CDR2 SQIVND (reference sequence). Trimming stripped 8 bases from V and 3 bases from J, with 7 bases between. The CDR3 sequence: CASLQDTEAFF. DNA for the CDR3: TGTGCCAGTCTCCAGGACACTGAAGCTTTCTTT.